The entry below describes one TCR beta chain. Other DNA sequences in this specimen translate into the identical CDR3. This sample was taken from a study of shared clonotypes between healthy human individuals. Study at large: Each donor's CD8 memory used one plate, CD8 naive two, each CD4 subset three.

Profiling relied on immunoSEQ multiplex PCR, and the TCRdb table lists in-frame clones only, not all of them. Of 650,000 to 700,000 clones listed, around 90% are singletons. The source of this sequence is a man between 18 and 35 years old in good health. Some clones in this sample may be carry-over from other donors' samples. The sample taken for sequencing was memory CD8+ T cells from PBMCs. The subset was: CD45RO+ cells pooled with CCR7-negative TemRA cells.

The CDR3 protein is CASSYGQGTEAFF. As DNA, the CDR3 is TGTGCCAGCAGTTACGGACAGGGCACTGAAGCTTTCTTT. This rearrangement joins TRBV6-5 to TRBJ1-1, with TRBD1 matching over 8 bases. Germline V gene lookup returns CDR1 MNHEY and CDR2 SVGAGI. V shed 2 bases, J shed 4 bases, and the junction held 0 bases outside the gene matches. The length of the CDR3 is 13 residues.